These T cell receptor beta chains were read from a single sample in a study of early T cells in non-severe SARS-CoV-2 infection. TCRdb redid the calling of the 5' RACE reads with MiXCR, one entry per CDR3 protein. The data show approximately 69,000 distinct CDR3 sequences, 9.5% to 15% seen once. This sample comprised whole blood, obtained at baseline. Every receptor here comes from an adult who was a healthcare worker with PCR-confirmed SARS-CoV-2 infection or an uninfected control (not recorded which). Each CDR3 is given with its conserved first and last residue. The listing skips clone size in some rows; elsewhere it reads once, few, many or a size class.

j_call v_call clone_size cdr3_aa
TRBJ1-6 TRBV29-1 . CSVGQGGNDSPLHF
TRBJ2-3 TRBV4-2 . CASSQIPLGGPTDTQYF
TRBJ1-1 TRBV3-1 . CASSFRHQGTEAFF
TRBJ1-5 TRBV28 many CASSPPARVRSNQPQHF
TRBJ1-6 TRBV7-7 few CASSHGQGSPLHF
TRBJ2-5 TRBV29-1 few CSVEGGETQYF
TRBJ2-3 TRBV28 . CASRVRTDTQYF
TRBJ2-5 TRBV5-1 many CASRTTGGQETQYF
TRBJ2-5 TRBV6-6 few CASSYGSVETQYF
TRBJ1-3 TRBV28 many CASSLYRTGDPSGNTIYF
TRBJ2-2 TRBV19 once CASSPTRDFTGELFF
TRBJ1-4 TRBV5-1 few CASSVWTVGLREKLFF
TRBJ2-4 TRBV18 many CASSSTGGVAKNIQYF
TRBJ1-1 TRBV7-2 few CASSPRGSEAFF
TRBJ2-2 TRBV7-6 few CASSPGRGTGELFF
TRBJ2-5 TRBV28 many CASSYRGYQETQYF
TRBJ2-7 TRBV18 . CASSPPGTGGSEQYF
TRBJ1-4 TRBV4-1 few CASGMTGSNEKLFF
TRBJ2-7 TRBV28 many CASSPTTYEQYF
TRBJ2-7 TRBV18 many CASSIQGTGPGCEQYF
TRBJ2-5 TRBV18 once CASSHGYRQETQYF
TRBJ2-6 TRBV5-1 many CASSPRTVGSGANVLTF
TRBJ2-1 TRBV11-3 . CASSALAGSEQFF
TRBJ1-2 TRBV4-1 few CASSASSLSSLYGYTF
TRBJ1-1 TRBV10-2 . CASQGGYTEAFF
TRBJ2-7 TRBV20-1 few CSARISPLSYEQYF
TRBJ1-6 TRBV6-5 few CASTQRGATPLHF
TRBJ2-5 TRBV20-1 many CSASHGLQETQYF
TRBJ1-2 TRBV29-1 once CSALGLYGYTF
TRBJ1-2 TRBV3-1 few CASSQDGHAGYTF
TRBJ1-6 TRBV20-1 many CSARGGPDRWDSPLHF
TRBJ2-1 TRBV27 few CASSRDRDRLSNEQFF
TRBJ2-3 TRBV7-2 many CAAGRGVDTQYF
TRBJ2-5 TRBV7-8 few CASSHSGGAGQETQYF
TRBJ2-3 TRBV11-2 . CASSLRRGVQDTQYF
TRBJ2-2 TRBV7-8 . CASNEARVGGELFF
TRBJ1-6 TRBV6-1 few CASSAEGGRNSPLHF
TRBJ2-7 TRBV6-6 . CASSKRTSGSSYEQYF
TRBJ2-6 TRBV29-1 many CSVLDRGKGASPSGANVLTF
TRBJ2-7 TRBV28 . CASRRYYEQYF
TRBJ2-7 TRBV15 . CATSREGLEQYF
TRBJ2-1 TRBV6-1 many CASRIHGGFYNEQFF
TRBJ2-7 TRBV6-5 once CASSEVGPGWLYEQYF
TRBJ1-1 TRBV6-5 . CASTVGSRGTEAFF
TRBJ2-3 TRBV20-1 few CSANIRLQGHTQYF